This record covers a single T cell receptor beta chain. Libraries were prepared by immunoSEQ multiplex PCR; TCRdb keeps only in-frame clonotypes and omits some of them. Of 200,000 to 250,000 clones listed, 75% to 85% are singletons. The entry originates in a study of blood T cell repertoires in COVID-19. About the research overall: T cells, B-cell-depleted T cells, or PBMCs supplied cDNA or gDNA.

With 1 base clipped from V and 4 bases from J, the junction kept 5 bases outside the gene matches. The germline gives CDR1 LNHDA, CDR2 SQIVND (reference sequence). The length of the CDR3 is 16 residues. The clonotype comes from a woman aged 50 to 60 with acute or convalescent COVID-19. The gene calls are TRBV19 and TRBJ2-3, with 10 bases aligning to TRBD1. Sequencing was carried out using peripheral blood. The CDR3 nucleotides are TGTGCCAGTAGTATAGCAGGGACAGGGGTTGCAGATACGCAGTATTTT. It encodes CASSIAGTGVADTQYF.